A selection of T cell receptor beta chains follows, all from one sample in a study of CD8 T cells in Susac syndrome. Each CDR3 protein gets one entry after TCRdb re-called the immunoSEQ multiplex PCR reads with MiXCR. The data contain about 180,000 distinct CDR3 sequences, around 94% of them singletons. Sequenced: CD4+ T cells from PBMCs. The receptors here all came from a human donor with Susac syndrome. Both conserved end residues are part of each CDR3. A D gene is named only where the DNA matches it firmly. Rows may omit the clone size; those that give it use once, few, many or a size class.

D | length | J | size | V | DNA | CDR3
- | 14 | TRBJ1-1 | - | TRBV19 | TGTGCCAGTAGTATGGGGGGACGGAACACTGAAGCTTTCTTT | CASSMGGRNTEAFF
TRBD1 | 14 | TRBJ1-1 | - | TRBV19 | TGTGCCAGTATAGGGACAGCCCCGAACACTGAAGCTTTCTTT | CASIGTAPNTEAFF
- | 11 | TRBJ1-2 | - | TRBV20-1 | TGCAGTGCTAGACAGGGGAGTGGCTACACCTTC | CSARQGSGYTF
TRBD2 | 15 | TRBJ2-3 | - | TRBV20-1 | TGCAGTGCTCGACGGACTAGCGGGGGCACAGATACGCAGTATTTT | CSARRTSGGTDTQYF
TRBD1 | 12 | TRBJ2-7 | - | TRBV29-1 | TGCAGCGTTGAACAGGGGGCCAACGAGCAGTACTTC | CSVEQGANEQYF
TRBD1 | 16 | TRBJ1-1 | - | TRBV6-5 | TGTGCCAGCAGTTACTCGAGGCAGGGGGCAGAAACTGAAGCTTTCTTT | CASSYSRQGAETEAFF
TRBD1 | 17 | TRBJ2-5 | - | TRBV7-8 | TGTGCCAGCAGCCGTAAGGGACAGGGGGCCGCTCAAGAGACCCAGTACTTC | CASSRKGQGAAQETQYF
- | 8 | TRBJ2-5 | - | TRBV2 | TGTGCCAGTGGGGCCCAGTACTTC | CASGAQYF
- | 13 | TRBJ1-5 | - | TRBV20-1 | TGCAGTGCTAGAACAGGTAGCAATCAGCCCCAGCATTTT | CSARTGSNQPQHF
- | 13 | TRBJ1-2 | - | TRBV20-1 | TGCAGTGCTAGAGTTATAATAGGGCAAGGCTACACCTTC | CSARVIIGQGYTF
TRBD1 | 16 | TRBJ1-5 | once | TRBV5-6 | TGTGCCAGCAGCCACAGCCGGGACAGGAGCAATCAGCCCCAGCATTTT | CASSHSRDRSNQPQHF
- | 18 | TRBJ2-4 | - | TRBV5-6 | TGTGCCAGCAGCCCGGGTCCCATGGGGAGTTCGGCCAAAAACATTCAGTACTTC | CASSPGPMGSSAKNIQYF
TRBD1 | 14 | TRBJ1-2 | - | TRBV14 | TGTGCCAGCAGCCAGTGGGGACAGGGATATGGCTACACCTTC | CASSQWGQGYGYTF
TRBD1 | 12 | TRBJ2-5 | - | TRBV29-1 | TGCAGCGCTAAGACAGGGGAAGAGACCCAGTACTTC | CSAKTGEETQYF
- | 13 | TRBJ2-7 | - | TRBV16 | TGTGCCAGCAGCCAATCGCTTGTAGGGGAGCAGTACTTC | CASSQSLVGEQYF
TRBD2 | 15 | TRBJ2-1 | - | TRBV6-5 | TGTGCCAGCAGAAAGATAGCGGGGGGCTTGGATGAGCAGTTCTTC | CASRKIAGGLDEQFF
- | 12 | TRBJ1-1 | - | TRBV3-1 | TGTGCCAGCAGCCTTCGGAACACTGAAGCTTTCTTT | CASSLRNTEAFF
TRBD1 | 15 | TRBJ1-4 | once | TRBV7-2 | TGTGCCAGCAGCCCGCGGGGACAGCCCAATGAAAAACTGTTTTTT | CASSPRGQPNEKLFF
TRBD2 | 15 | TRBJ2-3 | - | TRBV4-3 | TGCGCCAGCAGCCAAGCCGGGACTAGCGAGGATACGCAGTATTTT | CASSQAGTSEDTQYF
- | 15 | TRBJ2-7 | - | TRBV7-6 | TGTGCCAGCAGCCCGTCCGGGACCGCATCCTACGAGCAGTACTTC | CASSPSGTASYEQYF
- | 17 | TRBJ2-2 | - | TRBV24-1 | TGTGCCACCAGTGATTACGAACAGGTGTTGAACACCGGGGAGCTGTTTTTT | CATSDYEQVLNTGELFF
TRBD1 | 14 | TRBJ1-2 | - | TRBV29-1 | TGCAGCGCGGCACGACAGGGCGTCAACTATGGCTACACCTTC | CSAARQGVNYGYTF
TRBD2 | 15 | TRBJ2-1 | - | TRBV19 | TGTGCCAGTAGTCCTAGGGGGACTAGCTACAATGAGCAGTTCTTC | CASSPRGTSYNEQFF
- | 13 | TRBJ1-1 | - | TRBV6-5 | TGTGCCAGCAGTAGGACGGCGGACACTGAAGCTTTCTTT | CASSRTADTEAFF
- | 14 | TRBJ1-6 | - | TRBV9 | TGTGCCAGCAGCTACACCCCCTATAATTCACCCCTCCACTTT | CASSYTPYNSPLHF
TRBD1 | 16 | TRBJ1-5 | - | TRBV20-1 | TGCAGTGCTCCCCTTAACAGGGGAGGCAGCAATCAGCCCCAGCATTTT | CSAPLNRGGSNQPQHF
- | 14 | TRBJ1-2 | - | TRBV21-1 | TGTGCCAGCAGCTCGAACACCACTAACTATGGCTACACCTTC | CASSSNTTNYGYTF
TRBD1 | 15 | TRBJ1-5 | - | TRBV7-9 | TGTGCCAGCAGCATGGACAGGGTTGGCAATCAGCCCCAGCATTTT | CASSMDRVGNQPQHF
- | 16 | TRBJ1-2 | - | TRBV9 | TGTGCCAGCAGCGTAGGTAGTACCTCATCATCCGGGGGCTACACCTTC | CASSVGSTSSSGGYTF
- | 10 | TRBJ1-1 | - | TRBV29-1 | TGCAGCGTTTTGGGAACGGCAGCTTTCTTT | CSVLGTAAFF
- | 14 | TRBJ2-1 | once | TRBV15 | TGTGCCACCAGCAGAGTTAAAGGGACCAATGAGCAGTTCTTC | CATSRVKGTNEQFF
- | 13 | TRBJ2-5 | - | TRBV10-1 | TGCGCCAGCAGTGGACAGTACCAAGAGACCCAGTACTTC | CASSGQYQETQYF
TRBD2 | 14 | TRBJ2-5 | - | TRBV5-4 | TGTGCCAGCAGCTGGGGACTAGCGGGGATGACCCAGTACTTC | CASSWGLAGMTQYF
TRBD2 | 17 | TRBJ2-1 | - | TRBV5-4 | TGTGCCAGCAGCTTGGTGGCTAGCGGGGGGGGAGGCAATGAGCAGTTCTTC | CASSLVASGGGGNEQFF
- | 14 | TRBJ2-5 | - | TRBV3-1 | TGTGCCAGCAGCCAAACATGGAAAAAAGAGACCCAGTACTTC | CASSQTWKKETQYF
- | 12 | TRBJ2-7 | - | TRBV20-1 | TGCAGTGCGCCGAAGGGTACCTACGAGCAGTACTTC | CSAPKGTYEQYF
- | 13 | TRBJ1-6 | - | TRBV4-1 | TGCGCCTCTGGCGGCCATGATAATTCACCCCTCCACTTT | CASGGHDNSPLHF
TRBD1 | 17 | TRBJ2-4 | - | TRBV9 | TGTGCCAGCAGCGTAGCAAAGGGGACAGGGGGCGAAGGCATTCAGTACTTC | CASSVAKGTGGEGIQYF
- | 11 | TRBJ1-4 | - | TRBV7-9 | TGTGCCAGCAGCTTAGAGGGAAAACTGTTTTTT | CASSLEGKLFF
TRBD2 | 17 | TRBJ2-1 | - | TRBV7-9 | TGTGCCAGCAGCCGGACAGTTAGCGGGGCTACCTACAATGAGCAGTTCTTC | CASSRTVSGATYNEQFF
TRBD2 | 13 | TRBJ2-2 | - | TRBV5-1 | TGCGCCAGCAGCCAAGGGCCGAGCGGGGCGCTGTTTTTT | CASSQGPSGALFF
- | 12 | TRBJ1-3 | - | TRBV29-1 | TGCAGCGTTGTTAGCTCTGGAAACACCATATATTTT | CSVVSSGNTIYF
TRBD2 | 16 | TRBJ2-1 | - | TRBV12-3/TRBV12-4 | TGTGCCAGCAGTTTTCGCGTATTAGCGGGGCGGAATGAGCAGTTCTTC | CASSFRVLAGRNEQFF
- | 14 | TRBJ1-2 | - | TRBV14 | TGTGCCAGCAGCCTGGCACAGTCGAACTATGGCTACACCTTC | CASSLAQSNYGYTF
TRBD1 | 15 | TRBJ2-1 | - | TRBV18 | TGTGCCAGCTCACCCAACGGACAGGGCTACAATGAGCAGTTCTTC | CASSPNGQGYNEQFF
TRBD2 | 14 | TRBJ2-5 | once | TRBV7-3 | TGTGCCAGCAGCGCCAGCGGGGGGGGAGAGACCCAGTACTTC | CASSASGGGETQYF
- | 14 | TRBJ2-3 | - | TRBV9 | TGTGCCAGCAGCGTTCGGACAGAAGGTGATACGCAGTATTTT | CASSVRTEGDTQYF
- | 12 | TRBJ1-2 | - | TRBV2 | TGTGCCAGCAGTGGGCAGCTCTATGGCTACACCTTC | CASSGQLYGYTF
- | 11 | TRBJ1-1 | - | TRBV6-5 | TGTGCCAGCTATCAGGGGACTGTAGCTTTCTTT | CASYQGTVAFF
- | 15 | TRBJ1-3 | - | TRBV30 | TGTGCCTGGAGTGTACCCACGATTTCCGGAAACACCATATATTTT | CAWSVPTISGNTIYF
TRBD2 | 16 | TRBJ2-5 | - | TRBV6-6 | TGTGCCAGCAGTTCCCTGGCGGGGGGGCGTCAAGAGACCCAGTACTTC | CASSSLAGGRQETQYF
TRBD2 | 15 | TRBJ2-7 | - | TRBV20-1 | TGCAGTGCCTTATTGCGGACTAGCGGGGTGTACGAGCAGTACTTC | CSALLRTSGVYEQYF
TRBD1 | 15 | TRBJ1-2 | - | TRBV4-2 | TGTGCCAGCAGCCAAGATTGGGACAGCGCCTATGGCTACACCTTC | CASSQDWDSAYGYTF
- | 13 | TRBJ2-5 | - | TRBV15 | TGTGCCACCAGCAGAGATTTGCTGGAGACCCAGTACTTC | CATSRDLLETQYF
- | 12 | TRBJ1-2 | once | TRBV29-1 | TGCAGCGTTGATTACAGAAACTATGGCTACACCTTC | CSVDYRNYGYTF
- | 14 | TRBJ2-2 | - | TRBV19 | TGTGCCAGTACCGAGACCTCGGGGACCGGGGAGCTGTTTTTT | CASTETSGTGELFF
- | 13 | TRBJ2-7 | - | TRBV20-1 | TGCAGTGCTAGAGGGTATAGGAACTACGAGCAGTACTTC | CSARGYRNYEQYF
- | 14 | TRBJ2-2 | - | TRBV30 | TGTGCCTGGAGTTACGGGACGTACACCGGGGAGCTGTTTTTT | CAWSYGTYTGELFF
- | 16 | TRBJ1-6 | - | TRBV9 | TGTGCCAGCAGCGTAGGGCGCAGGGGCTCCGGTTCACCCCTCCACTTT | CASSVGRRGSGSPLHF